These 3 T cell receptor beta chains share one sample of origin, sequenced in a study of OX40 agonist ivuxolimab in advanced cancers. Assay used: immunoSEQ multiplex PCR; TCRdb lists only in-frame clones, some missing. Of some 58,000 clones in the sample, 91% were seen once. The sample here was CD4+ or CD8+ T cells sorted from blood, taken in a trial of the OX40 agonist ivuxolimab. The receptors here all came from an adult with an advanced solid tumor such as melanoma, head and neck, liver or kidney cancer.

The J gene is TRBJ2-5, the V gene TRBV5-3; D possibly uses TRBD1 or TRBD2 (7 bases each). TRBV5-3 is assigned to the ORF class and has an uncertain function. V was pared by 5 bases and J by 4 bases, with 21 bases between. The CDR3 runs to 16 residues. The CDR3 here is CARSLRQGGGRETQYF. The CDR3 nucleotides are TGTGCCAGAAGTCTTAGACAGGGAGGGGGACGAGAGACCCAGTACTTC.

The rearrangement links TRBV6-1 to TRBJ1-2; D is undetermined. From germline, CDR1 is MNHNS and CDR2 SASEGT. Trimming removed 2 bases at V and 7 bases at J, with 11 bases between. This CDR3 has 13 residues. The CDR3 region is CASSEFGVGGYTF. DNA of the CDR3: TGTGCCAGCAGTGAATTCGGAGTGGGTGGCTACACCTTC.

The CDR3 DNA sequence: TGTGCCATCAGTGAGTCGAAAACACGGCGGGGCTTGAACACTGAAGCTTTCTTT. It encodes CAISESKTRRGLNTEAFF. The V and J genes are TRBV10-3 and TRBJ1-1, with D perhaps TRBD1 (5 bases). Trimming cost V 0 bases and J 0 bases, with 17 bases left between them. Germline-derived CDR1 and CDR2 are ENHRY and SYGVKD. The CDR3 loop spans 18 amino acids.